This TCR beta chain was profiled in a study of technical replicates of blood from several donors. The method was immunoSEQ multiplex PCR; TCRdb's version includes in-frame clones alone and lacks a portion of them. The profile covers approximately 79,000 clones, with approximately 96% appearing a single time and almost 0.3% taken by the ten largest. Germline V gene sequence: CDR1 MRHNA, CDR2 SNTAGT. The ends were cut back, 0 bases at V and 6 bases at J, with 11 bases in the middle. The CDR3 runs to 14 residues. The TCR was taken from a human donor in good health. The material sequenced was T cells isolated from PBMCs. This chain uses TRBV6-4 with TRBJ1-2; TRBD1 is a possible D gene (5 bases). The DNA of the CDR3 is TGTGCCAGCAGTGACTCGATCTGGGGCCATGGCTACACCTTC. Amino acids: CASSDSIWGHGYTF.